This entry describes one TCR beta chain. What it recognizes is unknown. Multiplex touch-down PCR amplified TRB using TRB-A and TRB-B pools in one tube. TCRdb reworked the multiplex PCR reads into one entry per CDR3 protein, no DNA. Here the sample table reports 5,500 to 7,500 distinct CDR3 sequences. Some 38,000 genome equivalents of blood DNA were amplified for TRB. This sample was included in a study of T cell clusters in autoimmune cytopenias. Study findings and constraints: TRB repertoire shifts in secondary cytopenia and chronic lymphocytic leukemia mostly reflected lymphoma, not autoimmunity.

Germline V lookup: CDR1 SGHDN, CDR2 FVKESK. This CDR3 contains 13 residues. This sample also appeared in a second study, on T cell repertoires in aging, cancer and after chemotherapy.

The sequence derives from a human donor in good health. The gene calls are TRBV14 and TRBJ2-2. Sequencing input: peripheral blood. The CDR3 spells CASSQGLLGELFF.